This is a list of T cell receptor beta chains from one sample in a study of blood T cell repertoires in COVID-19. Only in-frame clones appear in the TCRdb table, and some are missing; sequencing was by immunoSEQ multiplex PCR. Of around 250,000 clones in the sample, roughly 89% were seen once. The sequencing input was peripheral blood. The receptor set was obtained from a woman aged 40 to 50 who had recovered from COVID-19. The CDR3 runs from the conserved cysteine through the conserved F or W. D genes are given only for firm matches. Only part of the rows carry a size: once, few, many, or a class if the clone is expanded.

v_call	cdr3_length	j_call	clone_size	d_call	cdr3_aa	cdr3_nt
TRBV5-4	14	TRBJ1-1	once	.	CASSPETVNTEAFF	TGTGCCAGCAGCCCAGAGACAGTGAACACTGAAGCTTTCTTT
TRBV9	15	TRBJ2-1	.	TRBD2	CASSVVSGGHNEQFF	TGTGCCAGCAGCGTAGTTAGCGGGGGACACAATGAGCAGTTCTTC
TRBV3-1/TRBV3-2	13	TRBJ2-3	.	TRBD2	CASSQDWEGTQYF	TGTGCCAGCAGCCAAGATTGGGAGGGGACGCAGTATTTT
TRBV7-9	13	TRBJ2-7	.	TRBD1	CASSMTGYDEQYF	TGTGCCAGCAGCATGACAGGGTACGACGAGCAGTACTTC
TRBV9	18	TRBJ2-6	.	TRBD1	CASTLDGTGGAGANVLTF	TGTGCCAGCACATTGGATGGGACAGGGGGCGCTGGGGCCAACGTCCTGACTTTC
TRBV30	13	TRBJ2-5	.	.	CAWSLTRGETQYF	TGTGCCTGGAGTTTGACCAGGGGAGAGACCCAGTACTTC
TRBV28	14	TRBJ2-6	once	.	CASIGLAGANVLTF	TGTGCCAGCATTGGCCTTGCTGGGGCCAACGTCCTGACTTTC
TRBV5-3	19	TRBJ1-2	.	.	CARSLPVVNTGPPNYGYTF	TGTGCCAGAAGCCTCCCTGTGGTTAACACAGGCCCCCCTAACTATGGCTACACCTTC
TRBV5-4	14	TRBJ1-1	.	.	CASSLESGTLEAFF	TGTGCCAGCAGCTTGGAGTCAGGGACTCTTGAAGCTTTCTTT
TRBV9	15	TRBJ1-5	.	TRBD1	CASSVSPRGDQPQHF	TGTGCCAGCAGCGTATCACCCAGGGGGGATCAGCCCCAGCATTTT
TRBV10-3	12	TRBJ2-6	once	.	CATMGSNDVLTF	TGTGCCACCATGGGCTCTAATGACGTCCTGACTTTC
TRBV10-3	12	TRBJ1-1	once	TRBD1	CATSQGTAEAFF	TGTGCCACATCACAGGGGACCGCTGAAGCTTTCTTT
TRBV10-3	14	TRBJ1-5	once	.	CAISVGPVGQPQHF	TGTGCCATCAGTGTGGGGCCGGTGGGGCAGCCCCAGCATTTT
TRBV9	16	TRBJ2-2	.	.	CASSPRVGVITGELFF	TGTGCCAGCAGCCCTCGGGTGGGAGTTATCACCGGGGAGCTGTTTTTT
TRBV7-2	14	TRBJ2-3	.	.	CASSLSPVTDTQYF	TGTGCCAGCAGCTTATCCCCAGTCACAGATACGCAGTATTTT
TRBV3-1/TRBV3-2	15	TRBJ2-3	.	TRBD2	CASSPPGLATDTQYF	TGTGCCAGCAGCCCCCCGGGACTAGCGACAGATACGCAGTATTTT
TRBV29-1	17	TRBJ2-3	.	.	CSVVGVGSSGRTDTQYF	TGCAGCGTTGTGGGGGTGGGTAGTAGCGGAAGAACAGATACGCAGTATTTT
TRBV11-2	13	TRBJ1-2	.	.	CASSLEHLYGYTF	TGTGCCAGCAGCTTAGAACACCTCTATGGCTACACCTTC
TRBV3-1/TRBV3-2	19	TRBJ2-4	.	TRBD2	CASSQGVWAGVEAKNIQYF	TGTGCCAGCAGCCAAGGGGTGTGGGCGGGAGTCGAGGCCAAAAACATTCAGTACTTC
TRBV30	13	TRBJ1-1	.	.	CAWSKSLRTEAFF	TGTGCCTGGAGCAAAAGCTTGCGGACTGAAGCTTTCTTT
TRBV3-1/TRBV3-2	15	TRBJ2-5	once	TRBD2	CASSLFGTSEETQYF	TGTGCCAGCAGCCTTTTTGGGACTAGCGAAGAGACCCAGTACTTC
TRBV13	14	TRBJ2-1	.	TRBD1	CASSSDRGSNEQFF	TGTGCCAGCAGCTCCGACAGGGGCAGCAATGAGCAGTTCTTC
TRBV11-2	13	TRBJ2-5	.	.	CASSPQEVGTQYF	TGTGCCAGCAGCCCCCAAGAAGTCGGGACCCAGTACTTC
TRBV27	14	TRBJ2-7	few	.	CASRTDGQGYEQYF	TGTGCCAGCAGAACAGATGGTCAGGGCTACGAGCAGTACTTC
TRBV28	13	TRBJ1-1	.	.	CATTLTWSTEAFF	TGTGCCACCACCCTTACTTGGAGCACTGAAGCTTTCTTT
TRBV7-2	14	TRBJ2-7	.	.	CASSLSGLPYEQYF	TGTGCCAGCAGCTTATCAGGGTTACCCTACGAGCAGTACTTC
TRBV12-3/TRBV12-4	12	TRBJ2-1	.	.	CASSLSGGEQFF	TGTGCCAGCAGTTTATCTGGAGGTGAGCAGTTCTTC
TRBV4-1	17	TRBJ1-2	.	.	CASSPLNADYFNYGYTF	TGCGCCAGCAGCCCCTTAAACGCGGACTATTTTAACTATGGCTACACCTTC
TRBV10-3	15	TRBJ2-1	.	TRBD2	CAISAGLAGYNEQFF	TGTGCCATCAGTGCGGGACTAGCGGGGTACAATGAGCAGTTCTTC
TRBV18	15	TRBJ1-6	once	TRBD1	CASSLRTGPNSPLHF	TGTGCCAGCTCACTGCGGACAGGGCCGAATTCACCCCTCCACTTT
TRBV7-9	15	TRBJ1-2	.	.	CASSATTATNYGYTF	TGTGCCAGCAGCGCAACGACAGCGACTAACTATGGCTACACCTTC
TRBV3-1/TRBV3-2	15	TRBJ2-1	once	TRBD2	CASSRRSSGRSEQFF	TGTGCCAGCAGTCGGCGGTCTAGCGGGCGTAGTGAGCAGTTCTTC
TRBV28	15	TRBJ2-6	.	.	CASSQTQTGANVLTF	TGTGCCAGCAGCCAAACCCAGACTGGGGCCAACGTCCTGACTTTC
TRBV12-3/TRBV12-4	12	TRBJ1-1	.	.	CASRLAPIEAFF	TGTGCCAGCAGATTAGCCCCCATTGAAGCTTTCTTT
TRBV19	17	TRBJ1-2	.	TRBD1	CASTSGTGYFSDYGYTF	TGTGCCAGTACCTCCGGGACAGGGTACTTTTCGGACTATGGCTACACCTTC
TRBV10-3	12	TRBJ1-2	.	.	CAISEEGLSYTF	TGTGCCATCAGTGAAGAGGGACTGTCCTACACCTTC
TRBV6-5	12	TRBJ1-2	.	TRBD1	CASSVTGGGYTF	TGTGCCAGCAGCGTGACAGGGGGTGGCTACACCTTC
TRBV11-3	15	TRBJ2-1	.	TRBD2	CASRTLAGVGNEQFF	TGTGCCAGCAGAACACTAGCGGGAGTGGGCAATGAGCAGTTCTTC
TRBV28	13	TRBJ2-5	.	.	CASSPHSGETQYF	TGTGCCAGCAGCCCTCATTCGGGGGAGACCCAGTACTTC
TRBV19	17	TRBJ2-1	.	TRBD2	CASSMTRGGRVRNEQFF	TGTGCCAGTAGTATGACTCGTGGTGGGAGGGTCCGCAATGAGCAGTTCTTC
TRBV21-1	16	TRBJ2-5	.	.	CASSTNTQGAGETQYF	TGTGCCAGTTCAACTAACACGCAGGGGGCGGGGGAGACCCAGTACTTC
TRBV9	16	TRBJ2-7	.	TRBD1	CASSVGPGQPSYEQYF	TGTGCCAGCAGCGTCGGACCGGGACAGCCCTCCTACGAGCAGTACTTC
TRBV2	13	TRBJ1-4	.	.	CASSGEGNEKLFF	TGTGCCAGCAGTGGGGAGGGCAATGAAAAACTGTTTTTT
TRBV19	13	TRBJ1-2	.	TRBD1	CASSIRDSYGYTF	TGTGCCAGTAGTATTCGGGACAGCTATGGCTACACCTTC
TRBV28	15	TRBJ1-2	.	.	CASSFFSEGYYGYTF	TGTGCCAGCAGTTTTTTTTCCGAGGGTTACTATGGCTACACCTTC
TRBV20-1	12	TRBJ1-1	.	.	CSASRSGTEAFF	TGCAGTGCTAGTCGGTCAGGGACTGAAGCTTTCTTT
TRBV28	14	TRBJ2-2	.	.	CASSFSTDTGELFF	TGTGCCAGCAGTTTTTCCACTGACACCGGGGAGCTGTTTTTT
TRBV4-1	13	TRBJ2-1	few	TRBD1	CASSQRDRDEQFF	TGCGCCAGCAGCCAGCGCGACAGGGATGAGCAGTTCTTC
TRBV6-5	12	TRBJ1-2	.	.	CASRSERPGYTF	TGTGCCAGCCGATCGGAGAGGCCTGGCTACACCTTC
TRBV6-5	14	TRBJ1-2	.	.	CASSEGVEGYGYTF	TGTGCCAGCAGCGAGGGGGTAGAAGGCTATGGCTACACCTTC
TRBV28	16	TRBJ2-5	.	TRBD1	CASSFYRDRVVKTQYF	TGTGCCAGCAGTTTTTACCGGGACAGGGTTGTAAAGACCCAGTACTTC
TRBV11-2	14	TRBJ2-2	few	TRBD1	CASRGTGETGELFF	TGTGCCAGCAGGGGGACAGGGGAAACCGGGGAGCTGTTTTTT
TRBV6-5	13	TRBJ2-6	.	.	CASTPSGANVLTF	TGTGCCAGCACCCCCTCGGGGGCCAACGTCCTGACTTTC
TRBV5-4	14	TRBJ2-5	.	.	CASSLPGSEETQYF	TGTGCCAGCAGCTTGCCTGGTAGCGAAGAGACCCAGTACTTC
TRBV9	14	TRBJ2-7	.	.	CASSVGSEAYEQYF	TGTGCCAGCAGCGTCGGGAGCGAAGCCTACGAGCAGTACTTC
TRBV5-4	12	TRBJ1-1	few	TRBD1	CASSRDRELTFF	TGTGCCAGCAGCCGTGACAGGGAGTTGACTTTCTTT
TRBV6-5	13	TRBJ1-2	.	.	CASSYGHTEGYTF	TGTGCCAGCAGTTACGGACATACGGAGGGCTACACCTTC
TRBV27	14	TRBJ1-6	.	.	CATSQGSYNSPLHF	TGTGCCACCTCCCAGGGATCCTATAATTCACCCCTCCACTTT
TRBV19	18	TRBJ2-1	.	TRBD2	CASTPGVAGGSWDNEQFF	TGTGCCAGTACCCCCGGGGTAGCGGGAGGTTCCTGGGACAATGAGCAGTTCTTC
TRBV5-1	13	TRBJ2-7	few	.	CASSDGIFYEQYF	TGCGCCAGCAGCGACGGGATCTTCTACGAGCAGTACTTC